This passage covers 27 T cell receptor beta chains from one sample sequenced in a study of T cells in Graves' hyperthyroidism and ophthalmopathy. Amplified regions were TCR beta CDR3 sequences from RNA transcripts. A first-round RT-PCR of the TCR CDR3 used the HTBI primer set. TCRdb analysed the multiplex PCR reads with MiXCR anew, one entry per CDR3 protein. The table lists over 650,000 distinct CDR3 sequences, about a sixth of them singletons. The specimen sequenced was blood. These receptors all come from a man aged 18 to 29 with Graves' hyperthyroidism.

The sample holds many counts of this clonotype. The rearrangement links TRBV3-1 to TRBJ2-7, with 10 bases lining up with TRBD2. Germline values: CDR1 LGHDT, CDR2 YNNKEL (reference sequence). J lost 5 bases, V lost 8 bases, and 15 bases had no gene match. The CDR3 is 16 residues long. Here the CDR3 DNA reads TGTGCCAGCCGCAGGGGGCTAGCGGGAGCTGGCCACGAGCAGTACTTC. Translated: CASRRGLAGAGHEQYF.

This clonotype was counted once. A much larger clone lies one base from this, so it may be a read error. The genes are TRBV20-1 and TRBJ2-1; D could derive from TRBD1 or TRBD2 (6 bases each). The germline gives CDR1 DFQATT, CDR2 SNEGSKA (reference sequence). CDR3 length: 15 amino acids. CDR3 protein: CSTPGGRDTYNEQFF. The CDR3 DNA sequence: TGCAGCACCCCCGGGGGCAGGGACACCTACAATGAGCAGTTCTTC.

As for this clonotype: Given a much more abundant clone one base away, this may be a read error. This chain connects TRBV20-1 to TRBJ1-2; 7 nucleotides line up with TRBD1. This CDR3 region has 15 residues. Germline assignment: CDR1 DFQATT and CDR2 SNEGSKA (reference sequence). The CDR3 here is CSARDLLDRNYGYAF. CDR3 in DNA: TGCAGTGCTAGAGATCTTCTGGACAGGAACTATGGCTACGCCTTC.

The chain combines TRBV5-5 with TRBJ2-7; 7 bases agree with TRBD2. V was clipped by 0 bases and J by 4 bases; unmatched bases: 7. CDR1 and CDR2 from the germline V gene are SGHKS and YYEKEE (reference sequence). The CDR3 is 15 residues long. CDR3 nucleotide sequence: TGTGCCAGCAGCTTGGCCCGGCGGGAGACGTACGAGCAGTACTTC. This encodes CASSLARRETYEQYF.

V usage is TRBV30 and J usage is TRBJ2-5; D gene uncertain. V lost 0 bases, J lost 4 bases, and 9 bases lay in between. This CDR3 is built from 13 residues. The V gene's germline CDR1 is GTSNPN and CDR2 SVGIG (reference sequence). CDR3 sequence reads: CAWSVPATETQYF. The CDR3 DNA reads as TGTGCCTGGAGTGTACCAGCGACAGAGACCCAGTACTTC.

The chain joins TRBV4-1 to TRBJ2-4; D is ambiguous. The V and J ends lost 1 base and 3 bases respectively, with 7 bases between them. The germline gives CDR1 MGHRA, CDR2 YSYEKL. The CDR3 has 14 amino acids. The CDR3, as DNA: TGCGCCAGCAGCCAAGGGGCTCGCAAAAACATTCAGTACTTC. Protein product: CASSQGARKNIQYF.

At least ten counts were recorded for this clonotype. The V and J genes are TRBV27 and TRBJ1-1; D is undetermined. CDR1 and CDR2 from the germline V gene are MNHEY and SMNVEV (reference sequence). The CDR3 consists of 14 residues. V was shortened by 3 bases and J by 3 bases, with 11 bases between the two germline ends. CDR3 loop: CASSFRVGYTEAFF. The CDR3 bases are TGTGCCAGCAGTTTCCGGGTAGGCTACACTGAAGCTTTCTTT.

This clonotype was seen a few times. Here the CDR3 reads CASSLPWGSTGELFF. The DNA for the CDR3 is TGTGCCAGCAGTTTGCCTTGGGGGAGCACCGGGGAGCTGTTTTTT. The chain joins TRBV28 to TRBJ2-2; D could derive from TRBD1 or TRBD2 (5 bases each). V was clipped by 3 bases and J by 4 bases, with 12 bases between them. Germline V CDR1 and CDR2: MDHEN, SYDVKM. The CDR3 is made up of 15 amino acids.

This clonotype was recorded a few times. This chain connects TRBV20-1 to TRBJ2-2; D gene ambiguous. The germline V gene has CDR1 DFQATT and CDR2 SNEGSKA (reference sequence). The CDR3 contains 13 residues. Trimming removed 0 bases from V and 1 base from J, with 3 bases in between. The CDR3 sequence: CSARDGNTGELFF. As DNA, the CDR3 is TGCAGTGCTAGAGACGGGAACACCGGGGAGCTGTTTTTT.

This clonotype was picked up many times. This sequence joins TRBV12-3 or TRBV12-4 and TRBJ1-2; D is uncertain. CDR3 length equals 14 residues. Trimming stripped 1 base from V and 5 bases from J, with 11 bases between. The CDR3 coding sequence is TGTGCCAGCAGTTTAGGGATAGGACCTTATGGCTACACCTTC. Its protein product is CASSLGIGPYGYTF.

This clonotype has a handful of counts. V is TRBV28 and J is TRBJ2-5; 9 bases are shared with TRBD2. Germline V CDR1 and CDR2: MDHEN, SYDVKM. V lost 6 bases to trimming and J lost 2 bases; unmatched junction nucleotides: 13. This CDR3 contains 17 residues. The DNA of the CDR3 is TGTGCCAGCAGGACCTCACTAGCGGGCAATTTTCAAGAGACCCAGTACTTC. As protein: CASRTSLAGNFQETQYF. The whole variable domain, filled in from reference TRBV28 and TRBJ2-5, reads DVKVTQSSRYLVKRTGEKVFLECVQDMDHENMFWYRQDPGLGLRLIYFSYDVKMKEKGDIPEGYSVSREKKERFSLILESASTNQTSMYLCASRTSLAGNFQETQYFGPGTRLLVL.

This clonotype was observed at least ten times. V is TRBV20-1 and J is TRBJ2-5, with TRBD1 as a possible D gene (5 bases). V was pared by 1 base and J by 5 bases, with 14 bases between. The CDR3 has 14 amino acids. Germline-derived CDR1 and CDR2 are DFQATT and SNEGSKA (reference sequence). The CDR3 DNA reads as TGCAGTGCTAGAGGTTCAGGGTCTAGGGAGACCCAGTACTTC. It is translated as CSARGSGSRETQYF.

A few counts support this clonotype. CDR3 sequence: CASSAHGGMNTEAFF. The CDR3 DNA follows: TGTGCCAGCAGCGCCCACGGGGGAATGAACACTGAAGCTTTCTTT. The V and J genes are TRBV5-5 and TRBJ1-1, with D possibly TRBD1 on 5 matching bases. CDR3 length: 15 amino acids. Germline V gene sequence: CDR1 SGHKS, CDR2 YYEKEE (reference sequence). The V and J ends lost 4 bases and 0 bases respectively, with 13 bases between them.

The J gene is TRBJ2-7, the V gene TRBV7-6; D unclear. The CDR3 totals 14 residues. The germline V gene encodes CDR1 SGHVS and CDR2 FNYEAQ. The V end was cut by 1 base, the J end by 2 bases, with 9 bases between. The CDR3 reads CASSLVGPAYEQYF. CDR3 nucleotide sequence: TGTGCCAGCAGCTTAGTCGGGCCGGCCTACGAGCAGTACTTC.

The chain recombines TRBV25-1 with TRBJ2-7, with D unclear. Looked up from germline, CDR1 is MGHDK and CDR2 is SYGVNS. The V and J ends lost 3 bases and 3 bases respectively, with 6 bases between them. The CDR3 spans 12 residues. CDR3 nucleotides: TGTGCCAGCAGTGACGGCCTCTACGAGCAGTACTTC. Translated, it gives CASSDGLYEQYF.

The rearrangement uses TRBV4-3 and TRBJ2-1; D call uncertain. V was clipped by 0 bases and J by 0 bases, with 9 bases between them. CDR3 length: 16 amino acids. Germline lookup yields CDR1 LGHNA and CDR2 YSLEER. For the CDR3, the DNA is TGCGCCAGCAGCCAAGACCCCCTAAGCTCCTACAATGAGCAGTTCTTC. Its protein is CASSQDPLSSYNEQFF.

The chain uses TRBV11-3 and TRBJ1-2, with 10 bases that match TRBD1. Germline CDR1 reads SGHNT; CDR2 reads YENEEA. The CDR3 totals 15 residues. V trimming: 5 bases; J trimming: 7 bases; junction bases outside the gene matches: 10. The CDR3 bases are TGTGCCAGCAGCCCTCCGGGACAGGGGAGGGTTGGCTACACCTTC. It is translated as CASSPPGQGRVGYTF.

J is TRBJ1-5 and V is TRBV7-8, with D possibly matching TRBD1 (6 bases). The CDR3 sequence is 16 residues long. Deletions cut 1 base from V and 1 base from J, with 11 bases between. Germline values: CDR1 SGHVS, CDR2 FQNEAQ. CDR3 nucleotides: TGTGCCAGCAGCTTAGAACAGGGACCCAGCAATCAGCCCCAGCATTTT. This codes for CASSLEQGPSNQPQHF.

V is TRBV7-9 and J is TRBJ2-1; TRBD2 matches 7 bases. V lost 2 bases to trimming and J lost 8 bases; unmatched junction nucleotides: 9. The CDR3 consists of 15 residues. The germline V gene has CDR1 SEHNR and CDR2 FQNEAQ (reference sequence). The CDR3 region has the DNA TGTGCCAGCAGCTTATTGGGGGGGAGAGCGCATGAGCAGTTCTTC. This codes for CASSLLGGRAHEQFF.

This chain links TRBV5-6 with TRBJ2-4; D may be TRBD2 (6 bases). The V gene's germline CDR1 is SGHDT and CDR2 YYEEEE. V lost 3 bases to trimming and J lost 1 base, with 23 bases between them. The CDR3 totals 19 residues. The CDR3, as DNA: TGTGCCAGCAGCTGGTGGAGGGCCGATAGAACGCCGGCCAAAAACATTCAGTACTTC. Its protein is CASSWWRADRTPAKNIQYF.

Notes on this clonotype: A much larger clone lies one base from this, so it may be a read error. CDR3 amino acids: CVSGGWPEAFF. For the CDR3, the DNA is TGTGTCAGCGGGGGGTGGCCTGAAGCTTTCTTT. The gene calls are TRBV2 and TRBJ1-1; tentative D call: TRBD1 (5 bases). The CDR3 loop spans 11 amino acids. Germline V gene lookup returns CDR1 SNHLY and CDR2 FYNNEI.

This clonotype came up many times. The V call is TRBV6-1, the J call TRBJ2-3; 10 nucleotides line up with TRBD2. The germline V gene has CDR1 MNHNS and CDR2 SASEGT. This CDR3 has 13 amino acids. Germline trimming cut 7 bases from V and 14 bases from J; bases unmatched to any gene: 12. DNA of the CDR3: TGTGCCAGCACCCCCTTAGCGGGAGGCCGTCCGTATTTT. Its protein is CASTPLAGGRPYF.

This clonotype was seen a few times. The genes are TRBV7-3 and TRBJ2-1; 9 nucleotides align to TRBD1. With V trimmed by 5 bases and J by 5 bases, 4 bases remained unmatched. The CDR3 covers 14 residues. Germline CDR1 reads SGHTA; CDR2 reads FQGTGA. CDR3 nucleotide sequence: TGTGCCAGCAGCGCCGGGACAGGGCACAATGAGCAGTTCTTC. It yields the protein CASSAGTGHNEQFF.

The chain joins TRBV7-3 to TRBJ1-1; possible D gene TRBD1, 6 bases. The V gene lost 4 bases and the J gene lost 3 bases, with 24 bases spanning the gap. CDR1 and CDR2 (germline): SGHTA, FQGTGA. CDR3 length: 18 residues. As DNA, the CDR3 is TGTGCCAGCAGCTCCTCTAGACCGACTAGGGGGAAGGACACTGAAGCTTTCTTT. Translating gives CASSSSRPTRGKDTEAFF.

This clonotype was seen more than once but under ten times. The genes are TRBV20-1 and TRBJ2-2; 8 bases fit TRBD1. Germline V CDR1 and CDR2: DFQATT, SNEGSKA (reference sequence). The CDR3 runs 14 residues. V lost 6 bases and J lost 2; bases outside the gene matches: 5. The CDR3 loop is CSAWTGSNTGELFF. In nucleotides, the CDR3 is TGCAGTGCATGGACAGGGAGCAACACCGGGGAGCTGTTTTTT.

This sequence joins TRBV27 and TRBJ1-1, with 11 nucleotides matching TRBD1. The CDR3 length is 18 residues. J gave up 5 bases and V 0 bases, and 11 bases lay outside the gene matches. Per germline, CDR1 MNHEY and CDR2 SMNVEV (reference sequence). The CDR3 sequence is CASSLSGQGATWITEAFF. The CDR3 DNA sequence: TGTGCCAGCAGTTTATCAGGACAGGGGGCGACTTGGATAACTGAAGCTTTCTTT.

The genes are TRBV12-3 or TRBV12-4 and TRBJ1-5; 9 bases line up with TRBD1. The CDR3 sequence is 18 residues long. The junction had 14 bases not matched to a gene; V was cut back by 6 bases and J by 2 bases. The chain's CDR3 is CASRRGQGIEVGNQPQHF. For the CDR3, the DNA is TGTGCCAGCAGGAGGGGACAGGGCATCGAGGTTGGCAATCAGCCCCAGCATTTT.